A selection of T cell receptor beta chains follows, all from one sample in a study of blood T cell repertoires in COVID-19. Sequencing was performed with immunoSEQ multiplex PCR; in TCRdb, only in-frame clones are kept and a portion is missing. The table lists about 170,000 clones, about 80% of them singletons. The sample comprised peripheral blood. Receptor source: a man aged 65 to 79 with active or convalescent COVID-19. The CDR3 runs from the conserved cysteine through the conserved F or W. The D gene is left open where the match is weak. Clone size is shown for a subset of rows, as once, few, many or a class of expanded clone.

d_call,v_call,clone_size,j_call,cdr3_nt,cdr3_aa
TRBD1,TRBV7-2,-,TRBJ2-5,TGTGCCAGCAGCTTCGGGGGACAGGGGAGAGAGACCCAGTACTTC,CASSFGGQGRETQYF
-,TRBV11-2,-,TRBJ2-3,TGTGCCAGCAGCTCCGACAGAGCAGATACGCAGTATTTT,CASSSDRADTQYF
TRBD2,TRBV5-1,-,TRBJ2-2,TGCGCCAGCAGCAGCGGGACCGCGAACACCGGGGAGCTGTTTTTT,CASSSGTANTGELFF
-,TRBV5-4,-,TRBJ1-2,TGTGCCAGCAGCTTCGGGGGGCCCGGCCAACTGACCTTC,CASSFGGPGQLTF
TRBD1,TRBV7-9,few,TRBJ2-7,TGTGCCAGCAGCATAGCCGGGACAGGGGGATACGAGCAGTACTTC,CASSIAGTGGYEQYF
TRBD2,TRBV7-7,-,TRBJ2-1,TGTGCTAGCAGCTTAGCTCTAGCGGGAAAGGGTGAGCAGTTCTTC,CASSLALAGKGEQFF
-,TRBV9,once,TRBJ2-7,TGTGCCAGCAGCCCTCTACCCTCAGGGCAGGTCTACGAGCAGTACTTC,CASSPLPSGQVYEQYF
-,TRBV4-1,-,TRBJ1-5,TGCGCCAGCAGCCAAGGTGGCGGTGTTCAGCCCCAGCATTTT,CASSQGGGVQPQHF
TRBD2,TRBV7-2,-,TRBJ2-3,TGTGCCAGCAGCTTCGGGACTAGCGGCACAGATACGCAGTATTTT,CASSFGTSGTDTQYF
-,TRBV6-5,-,TRBJ2-7,TGTGCCAGCCGCCCCTTCCCGACTTGGTACGAGCAGTACTTC,CASRPFPTWYEQYF
-,TRBV18,-,TRBJ2-3,TGTGCCAGCTCATTATCATCAGGAACAGATACGCAGTATTTT,CASSLSSGTDTQYF
-,TRBV10-3,-,TRBJ2-3,TGTGCCATCGGCCCCCGATCAACAGATACGCAGTATTTT,CAIGPRSTDTQYF
-,TRBV19,-,TRBJ1-2,TGTGCCAGTAGCGCGGGCAGGGGCTATGGCTACACCTTC,CASSAGRGYGYTF
-,TRBV29-1,once,TRBJ2-7,TGCAGCGCGGGGGGGACAGGGTTGAGGGCCAGCTCCTACGAGCAGTACTTC,CSAGGTGLRASSYEQYF
TRBD1,TRBV6-6,-,TRBJ1-4,TGTGCCAGCAGTACTACAGGGGGCGCGACTAATGAAAAACTGTTTTTT,CASSTTGGATNEKLFF
TRBD2,TRBV6-2/TRBV6-3,once,TRBJ2-2,TGTGCCAGCAGTTACTCGAAACATATCGCGGGAGAGGAGCTGTTTTTT,CASSYSKHIAGEELFF
-,TRBV28,-,TRBJ1-2,TGTGCCAGCAGTCAAGCCGTCTTCGGCTACACCTTC,CASSQAVFGYTF
-,TRBV20-1,-,TRBJ1-5,TGCAGTGCTAGTGGCGGACTTGGCGGTCAGCCCCAGCATTTT,CSASGGLGGQPQHF
TRBD2,TRBV9,-,TRBJ2-5,TGTGCCAGCAGCCCACACGGGACTAGCGGAAGCCAAGAGACCCAGTACTTC,CASSPHGTSGSQETQYF
TRBD1,TRBV6-5,-,TRBJ2-3,TGTGCCAGCAAAAGGGACAGGGGTACAGATACGCAGTATTTT,CASKRDRGTDTQYF
TRBD1,TRBV6-2/TRBV6-3,-,TRBJ1-5,TGTGCCAGCAGTTATCACGGACAGGGCAATCAGCCCCAGCATTTT,CASSYHGQGNQPQHF
-,TRBV7-2,-,TRBJ1-5,TGTGCCAGCACCCTGGGGGTAGGGACAAATCAGCCCCAGCATTTT,CASTLGVGTNQPQHF
TRBD1,TRBV3-1/TRBV3-2,-,TRBJ2-3,TGTGCCAGCCGTAGTACAGGGGCGGGAGATACGCAGTATTTT,CASRSTGAGDTQYF
TRBD2,TRBV6-2/TRBV6-3,-,TRBJ2-1,TGTGCCAGCAGTTACGCCGGGACTAGCAAGCAGTTCTTC,CASSYAGTSKQFF
-,TRBV25-1,-,TRBJ1-2,TGTGCCAGCAGTGAATACTACTATGGCTACACCTTC,CASSEYYYGYTF
TRBD1,TRBV28,-,TRBJ2-7,TGTGCCAGCAGTCCAGAACGGACAGGGGTTAGCGAGCAGTACTTC,CASSPERTGVSEQYF
-,TRBV6-2/TRBV6-3,-,TRBJ2-7,TGTGCCAGCAGTTTCGGGAGATCTTACGAGCAGTACTTC,CASSFGRSYEQYF
-,TRBV5-6,-,TRBJ2-3,TGTGCCAGCAGCCGACCGGGAAGCCCAGATACGCAGTATTTT,CASSRPGSPDTQYF
TRBD1,TRBV5-5,-,TRBJ2-7,TGTGCCAGCAGCTCTGCCCCTCCGGACAGGGAAGTCTACGAGCAGTACTTC,CASSSAPPDREVYEQYF
-,TRBV7-2,-,TRBJ1-4,TGTGCCAGCAGGCCAGGGGCAGGGGAAAAACTGTTTTTT,CASRPGAGEKLFF
TRBD2,TRBV29-1,-,TRBJ2-2,TGCAGCGTTTGGCCTAGCGGGACGACCGGGGAGCTGTTTTTT,CSVWPSGTTGELFF
TRBD1,TRBV5-1,-,TRBJ1-3,TGCGCCAGCAGCCCAACCGGACAGGGGGCGGCTGGAAACACCATATATTTT,CASSPTGQGAAGNTIYF
-,TRBV6-2/TRBV6-3,few,TRBJ2-1,TGTGCCAGCAGTTACCCCCAAAAGCAGTTCTTC,CASSYPQKQFF
TRBD1,TRBV6-5,-,TRBJ1-5,TGTGCCATCGGGACAGGGAGTATTCAGCCCCAGCATTTT,CAIGTGSIQPQHF
-,TRBV3-1/TRBV3-2,-,TRBJ2-7,TGTGCCAGCAGCCAAGACCCAGGAACCTACGAGCAGTACTTC,CASSQDPGTYEQYF
-,TRBV5-1,-,TRBJ2-7,TGCGCCAGCAGCCGGGACTGGGCGGGTTCTCAGTACTTC,CASSRDWAGSQYF
TRBD2,TRBV29-1,-,TRBJ2-5,TGCAGTCACCTGGGGGGGTACCAAGAGACCCAGTACTTC,CSHLGGYQETQYF
-,TRBV10-1,-,TRBJ2-7,TGCGCCAGCAGTCCCGACAGGTTTAAGGAGCAGTACTTC,CASSPDRFKEQYF
TRBD1,TRBV6-5,once,TRBJ2-3,TGTGCCAGCAGCCGGGACAGGGGGGCCACAGATACGCAGTATTTT,CASSRDRGATDTQYF
TRBD1,TRBV5-4,-,TRBJ1-4,TGTGCCAGCAGCCCCGACAGGGGCAGGGAAAAACTGTTTTTT,CASSPDRGREKLFF
-,TRBV18,-,TRBJ2-1,TGTGCCAGCTCACCGGGACTGCGAAGCTCCTACAATGAGCAGTTCTTC,CASSPGLRSSYNEQFF
TRBD1,TRBV15,-,TRBJ2-7,TGTGCCACCAGCATTCTGCCCCCAGGGGGCATTTTCTTCTACGAGCAGTACTTC,CATSILPPGGIFFYEQYF
-,TRBV30,-,TRBJ2-7,TGTGCCTGGAGTGTCACTGCCCCCTACTTGGAGCAGTACTTC,CAWSVTAPYLEQYF
-,TRBV12-3/TRBV12-4,-,TRBJ1-1,TGTGCCAGCAGTTTTACTATCGCTGAAGCTTTCTTT,CASSFTIAEAFF
TRBD1,TRBV19,once,TRBJ2-3,TGTGCCAGTAAGGGACAGGCCGCGGGTGATACGCAGTATTTT,CASKGQAAGDTQYF